A selection of T cell receptor beta chains follows, all from one sample in a study of blood T cell repertoires in COVID-19. Using immunoSEQ multiplex PCR, the repertoire was profiled, and TCRdb retains in-frame clones only, with some absent. The data contain about 94,000 clones, about 74% of them seen just once; the ten biggest clones take up 3.9%. The sample comprised peripheral blood. Source of these receptors: a man aged 65 to 85 with COVID-19, enrolled during active disease. CDR3s include the opening cysteine and the closing phenylalanine or tryptophan. Size is omitted from some rows. Given values are once, few, many or a class for expanded clones.

size	V	J	CDR3
medium-sized	TRBV7-8	TRBJ2-7	CASAPSGRALGVEQYF
NA	TRBV7-2	TRBJ2-1	CASSLRGYNEQFF
once	TRBV2	TRBJ2-7	CASRGPPGAEQYF
once	TRBV4-1	TRBJ2-3	CASSHSGAVFTDTQYF
NA	TRBV19	TRBJ1-1	CASSSTYGTEAFF
NA	TRBV7-9	TRBJ1-2	CASSLAEPQKVGYTF
few	TRBV27	TRBJ2-2	CATKTSGNTGELFF
NA	TRBV9	TRBJ2-1	CASSARGLQGQQFF
NA	TRBV4-3	TRBJ1-1	CASSRGQGQKWGTEAFF
NA	TRBV7-2	TRBJ1-2	CASSFTGLNGYTF
NA	TRBV30	TRBJ1-4	CAWGGQGGKLFF
once	TRBV27	TRBJ2-7	CASSLWTGANEQYF
NA	TRBV9	TRBJ2-1	CASSGSGSHEQFF
NA	TRBV30	TRBJ2-3	CAWSVSPYLSARTDTQYF
NA	TRBV6-6	TRBJ1-6	CASYTGVPRGSPLHF
NA	TRBV18	TRBJ2-1	CASSPNLQGYNEQFF
NA	TRBV11-3	TRBJ2-3	CASSQGSGTQYF
NA	TRBV12-3/TRBV12-4	TRBJ2-1	CASRGLAGGPPFF
few	TRBV12-3/TRBV12-4	TRBJ1-2	CASSATESYGYTF
few	TRBV7-9	TRBJ2-5	CASSLRSQGQETQYF
NA	TRBV5-1	TRBJ2-7	CASSLGFPTGHSSYEQYF
NA	TRBV6-2/TRBV6-3	TRBJ1-5	CASSLGQFNSNQPQHF
few	TRBV11-1	TRBJ1-1	CASSSWTSRRVTEAFF
few	TRBV6-2/TRBV6-3	TRBJ1-5	CASTPTTGTNQPQHF
NA	TRBV2	TRBJ2-2	CASSYYTGELFF
NA	TRBV19	TRBJ2-7	CASSMPGSYEQYF
NA	TRBV7-2	TRBJ2-7	CASSLLGQAYEQYF
few	TRBV4-3	TRBJ2-3	CASSQDYTSTDTQYF
NA	TRBV28	TRBJ1-1	CASKGQHTEAFF
NA	TRBV28	TRBJ2-5	CASTGEEETQYF
NA	TRBV7-2	TRBJ2-7	CASSYGRDRGFYEQYF
NA	TRBV10-3	TRBJ2-7	CAISEPTGTSGLNYEQYF
NA	TRBV29-1	TRBJ2-1	CSSDSGRRNEQFF
NA	TRBV9	TRBJ1-2	CASSVDTARGYGYTF
once	TRBV6-2/TRBV6-3	TRBJ2-3	CASSYLYSYGTSGLADTQYF
NA	TRBV28	TRBJ2-7	CASSFHRGGTYEQYF
NA	TRBV28	TRBJ1-1	CASLTGTRYTEAFF
few	TRBV18	TRBJ2-2	CASSPPSGRNTGELFF